This entry is about one T cell receptor beta chain. What it binds is not known. This sample was taken from a study of blood T cells in healthy people across ages. Whole-study findings and limits: When one million T cells were used, diversity estimates were thought to be underestimates. With unsorted PBMCs, a conclusive comparison of naive versus antigen-experienced cells was not possible. Higher diversity and more naive CD4+ cells were features of long-lived donors, compared to aged donors.

For the second PCR, which ran for roughly 7 to 11 cycles, a sample-barcoded 5' primer and a J-beta primer mix were used. The template-switch adaptor was a 5' adaptor with 12 random nucleotides. It tagged each cDNA molecule. TCRdb passed the 5' RACE reads through MiXCR, listing each CDR3 protein once. The sample shows some 880,000 distinct CDR3 sequences, approximately 35% of them seen only once. Germline V lookup: CDR1 ENHRY, CDR2 SYGVKD. The CDR3 extends over 13 amino acids. With 0 bases removed from V and 7 bases from J, the gap between germline ends came to 9 bases. Specimen: blood. The chain uses TRBV10-3 and TRBJ1-1, with D maybe TRBD1 (6 bases). This receptor was identified in a man younger than 30 in good health. CDR3 sequence (DNA): TGTGCCATCAGTGAGTCGCGAGGGGGTGAAGCTTTCTTT. Residues: CAISESRGGEAFF.